A selection of T cell receptor beta chains follows, all from one sample in a study of response to subunit inactivated influenza vaccine. MiXCR, applied by TCRdb to the RT-PCR reads, yields one record per CDR3 protein. The repertoire consists of approximately 700,000 distinct CDR3 sequences, with around a sixth occurring once and the leading ten covering approximately 10%. The material sequenced was PBMCs from blood, taken about 11 days after vaccination. The source of these receptors is a man aged 50 or older who received an inactivated influenza vaccine. The CDR3 runs from the conserved cysteine through the conserved F or W. The order of the fields is J gene, D gene, V gene, clone size, CDR3 protein, CDR3 DNA. A D gene is named only where the DNA matches it firmly. Rows may omit the clone size; those that give it use once, few, many or a size class.

j_call: TRBJ1-1
d_call: NA
v_call: TRBV28
clone_size: NA
cdr3_aa: CASSSHGVGTEAFF
cdr3_nt: TGTGCCAGCAGTTCCCATGGTGTAGGCACTGAAGCTTTCTTT

j_call: TRBJ2-3
d_call: NA
v_call: TRBV5-1
clone_size: NA
cdr3_aa: CASKSGGHTDTQYF
cdr3_nt: TGCGCCAGCAAATCGGGGGGACACACAGATACGCAGTATTTT

j_call: TRBJ2-7
d_call: NA
v_call: TRBV29-1
clone_size: few
cdr3_aa: CSVEILGWGSYEQYF
cdr3_nt: TGCAGCGTTGAAATTTTAGGCTGGGGCTCCTACGAGCAGTACTTC

j_call: TRBJ1-2
d_call: NA
v_call: TRBV28
clone_size: few
cdr3_aa: CASSFELRVYGYTF
cdr3_nt: TGTGCCAGCAGTTTTGAGTTGAGGGTCTATGGCTACACCTTC

j_call: TRBJ2-1
d_call: TRBD2
v_call: TRBV28
clone_size: NA
cdr3_aa: CASSRGRGGYNEQFF
cdr3_nt: TGTGCCAGCAGTCGGGGTCGCGGGGGCTACAATGAGCAGTTCTTC

j_call: TRBJ1-2
d_call: TRBD1
v_call: TRBV2
clone_size: few
cdr3_aa: CASQSPTGVGGYTF
cdr3_nt: TGTGCCAGCCAATCCCCGACAGGGGTAGGCGGCTACACCTTC

j_call: TRBJ2-6
d_call: TRBD1
v_call: TRBV4-2
clone_size: few
cdr3_aa: CASSPGTGVSSGANVLTF
cdr3_nt: TGTGCCAGCAGCCCCGGGACAGGGGTTTCCTCTGGGGCCAACGTCCTGACTTTC

j_call: TRBJ2-7
d_call: NA
v_call: TRBV20-1
clone_size: few
cdr3_aa: CSARDILGGYEQYF
cdr3_nt: TGCAGTGCTAGAGATATTTTGGGAGGATACGAGCAGTACTTC

j_call: TRBJ1-4
d_call: NA
v_call: TRBV15
clone_size: few
cdr3_aa: CATSKMGQGSEKLFF
cdr3_nt: TGTGCCACCAGTAAAATGGGGCAGGGGTCTGAAAAACTGTTTTTT

j_call: TRBJ2-3
d_call: NA
v_call: TRBV12-3/TRBV12-4
clone_size: many
cdr3_aa: CASSAGRSTDTQYF
cdr3_nt: TGTGCCAGCAGTGCCGGGCGTAGCACAGATACGCAGTATTTT

j_call: TRBJ2-7
d_call: NA
v_call: TRBV9
clone_size: NA
cdr3_aa: CASSVGAGSPYEQYF
cdr3_nt: TGTGCCAGCAGCGTAGGGGCAGGATCTCCCTACGAGCAGTACTTC

j_call: TRBJ2-1
d_call: TRBD1
v_call: TRBV20-1
clone_size: NA
cdr3_aa: CSAIDRGRSYNEQFF
cdr3_nt: TGCAGTGCCATCGACAGGGGGCGCTCCTACAATGAGCAGTTCTTC

j_call: TRBJ2-6
d_call: TRBD1
v_call: TRBV27
clone_size: NA
cdr3_aa: CASSSRTGFGANVLTF
cdr3_nt: TGTGCCAGCAGTTCGCGGACAGGGTTTGGGGCCAACGTCCTGACTTTC

j_call: TRBJ2-1
d_call: TRBD2
v_call: TRBV4-3
clone_size: few
cdr3_aa: CASSQGRASGQYSYNEQFF
cdr3_nt: TGCGCCAGCAGCCAAGGGCGGGCTAGCGGGCAATACTCCTACAATGAGCAGTTCTTC

j_call: TRBJ2-5
d_call: TRBD1
v_call: TRBV28
clone_size: NA
cdr3_aa: CASSNRGGAGETQYF
cdr3_nt: TGTGCCAGCAGTAATAGAGGGGGCGCGGGAGAGACCCAGTACTTC

j_call: TRBJ1-5
d_call: NA
v_call: TRBV27
clone_size: NA
cdr3_aa: CASSLFAVSNQPQHF
cdr3_nt: TGTGCCAGCAGTTTATTTGCTGTTAGCAATCAGCCCCAGCATTTT

j_call: TRBJ1-5
d_call: NA
v_call: TRBV7-2
clone_size: NA
cdr3_aa: CASSWKVGGNQPQHF
cdr3_nt: TGTGCCAGCAGCTGGAAAGTGGGGGGCAATCAGCCCCAGCATTTT

j_call: TRBJ1-4
d_call: TRBD1
v_call: TRBV10-3
clone_size: NA
cdr3_aa: CAISDGWTGTEKLFF
cdr3_nt: TGTGCCATCAGTGATGGGTGGACAGGGACTGAAAAACTGTTTTTT

j_call: TRBJ2-3
d_call: TRBD2
v_call: TRBV12-3/TRBV12-4
clone_size: many
cdr3_aa: CASSLARLAADTQYF
cdr3_nt: TGTGCCAGCAGTTTAGCTCGACTAGCTGCAGATACGCAGTATTTT

j_call: TRBJ1-2
d_call: NA
v_call: TRBV20-1
clone_size: NA
cdr3_aa: CSARGDPLATNYGYTF
cdr3_nt: TGCAGTGCTAGAGGGGACCCCCTGGCTACTAACTATGGCTACACCTTC

j_call: TRBJ2-5
d_call: TRBD1
v_call: TRBV11-2
clone_size: NA
cdr3_aa: CASSLVLPLGQGARETQYF
cdr3_nt: TGTGCCAGCAGCTTAGTATTGCCCCTCGGACAGGGAGCACGAGAGACCCAGTACTTC

j_call: TRBJ2-7
d_call: NA
v_call: TRBV29-1
clone_size: many
cdr3_aa: CSVEGRATYEQYF
cdr3_nt: TGCAGCGTTGAAGGCAGGGCCACCTACGAGCAGTACTTC

j_call: TRBJ2-1
d_call: TRBD2
v_call: TRBV7-7
clone_size: few
cdr3_aa: CASSKGLAAYNEQFF
cdr3_nt: TGTGCCAGCAGCAAGGGACTAGCGGCTTACAATGAGCAGTTCTTC

j_call: TRBJ2-7
d_call: NA
v_call: TRBV11-1
clone_size: few
cdr3_aa: CASSLEGRTLQYF
cdr3_nt: TGTGCCAGCAGCTTAGAGGGGCGGACCCTACAGTACTTC

j_call: TRBJ1-1
d_call: NA
v_call: TRBV2
clone_size: NA
cdr3_aa: CASKKLDTLAEAFF
cdr3_nt: TGTGCCAGCAAAAAACTTGACACCTTAGCTGAAGCTTTCTTT

j_call: TRBJ2-7
d_call: TRBD1
v_call: TRBV28
clone_size: NA
cdr3_aa: CASRSGTGVGEQYF
cdr3_nt: TGTGCCAGCAGATCCGGGACAGGGGTCGGCGAGCAGTACTTC

j_call: TRBJ1-2
d_call: NA
v_call: TRBV7-2
clone_size: NA
cdr3_aa: CASSRVRADGYTF
cdr3_nt: TGTGCCAGCAGCCGGGTCCGGGCTGATGGCTACACCTTC

j_call: TRBJ2-5
d_call: NA
v_call: TRBV9
clone_size: NA
cdr3_aa: CASSVGTGGGSFYETQYF
cdr3_nt: TGTGCCAGCAGCGTAGGAACAGGCGGCGGGTCATTCTATGAGACCCAGTACTTC

j_call: TRBJ2-1
d_call: NA
v_call: TRBV7-2
clone_size: many
cdr3_aa: CASSLESSTNREQFF
cdr3_nt: TGTGCCAGCAGCTTAGAAAGTAGTACCAATCGTGAGCAGTTCTTC

j_call: TRBJ2-2
d_call: TRBD1
v_call: TRBV20-1
clone_size: NA
cdr3_aa: CSAVGQGARGELFF
cdr3_nt: TGCAGTGCAGTTGGACAGGGGGCCCGAGGGGAGCTGTTTTTT

j_call: TRBJ2-2
d_call: NA
v_call: TRBV30
clone_size: once
cdr3_aa: CAWSRTGELFF
cdr3_nt: TGTGCCTGGAGCCGCACCGGGGAGCTGTTTTTT

j_call: TRBJ2-7
d_call: NA
v_call: TRBV6-2/TRBV6-3
clone_size: NA
cdr3_aa: CASRPHLAVTYEQYF
cdr3_nt: TGTGCCAGCAGGCCCCATTTAGCGGTAACCTACGAGCAGTACTTC

j_call: TRBJ2-6
d_call: NA
v_call: TRBV4-2
clone_size: NA
cdr3_aa: CASSPHLSGANVLTF
cdr3_nt: TGTGCCAGCAGCCCCCATCTCTCTGGGGCCAACGTCCTGACTTTC

j_call: TRBJ2-1
d_call: NA
v_call: TRBV7-9
clone_size: NA
cdr3_aa: CASSLAGGRSYNEQFF
cdr3_nt: TGTGCCAGCAGCTTAGCCGGGGGACGCTCCTACAATGAGCAGTTCTTC

j_call: TRBJ2-5
d_call: NA
v_call: TRBV20-1
clone_size: NA
cdr3_aa: CSARDSSAKETQYF
cdr3_nt: TGCAGTGCTAGAGATTCTAGCGCTAAAGAGACCCAGTACTTC

j_call: TRBJ2-2
d_call: NA
v_call: TRBV12-3/TRBV12-4
clone_size: NA
cdr3_aa: CASSLNPKLRGTNTGELFF
cdr3_nt: TGTGCCAGCAGTTTAAACCCAAAGTTAAGGGGGACGAACACCGGGGAGCTGTTTTTT

j_call: TRBJ1-4
d_call: NA
v_call: TRBV5-1
clone_size: NA
cdr3_aa: CASSLAGTSNEKLFF
cdr3_nt: TGCGCCAGCAGCTTGGCCGGGACCTCTAATGAAAAACTGTTTTTT

j_call: TRBJ2-1
d_call: TRBD2
v_call: TRBV2
clone_size: many
cdr3_aa: CASSWWGLAVNEQFF
cdr3_nt: TGTGCCAGCAGCTGGTGGGGACTAGCGGTTAATGAGCAGTTCTTC

j_call: TRBJ2-3
d_call: NA
v_call: TRBV4-1
clone_size: NA
cdr3_aa: CASSQPGLADTQYF
cdr3_nt: TGCGCCAGCAGCCAACCGGGGCTGGCAGATACGCAGTATTTT

j_call: TRBJ2-1
d_call: TRBD2
v_call: TRBV19
clone_size: few
cdr3_aa: CASSIVAGENNEQFF
cdr3_nt: TGTGCCAGTAGTATAGTAGCGGGGGAGAACAATGAGCAGTTCTTC

j_call: TRBJ1-1
d_call: NA
v_call: TRBV20-1
clone_size: NA
cdr3_aa: CSAREGGYLSMNTEAFF
cdr3_nt: TGCAGTGCTAGAGAAGGGGGGTACCTTTCTATGAACACTGAAGCTTTCTTT

j_call: TRBJ2-7
d_call: NA
v_call: TRBV4-2
clone_size: few
cdr3_aa: CASSQVSSRDIYEQYF
cdr3_nt: TGTGCCAGCAGCCAAGTTAGCTCCCGGGACATCTACGAGCAGTACTTC

j_call: TRBJ2-5
d_call: NA
v_call: TRBV3-1
clone_size: few
cdr3_aa: CASSQGRGRRETQYF
cdr3_nt: TGTGCCAGCAGCCAAGGGAGGGGGCGGCGGGAGACCCAGTACTTC

j_call: TRBJ2-7
d_call: NA
v_call: TRBV6-2/TRBV6-3
clone_size: many
cdr3_aa: CASSYSWAESYEQYF
cdr3_nt: TGTGCCAGCAGTTACTCGTGGGCGGAATCCTACGAGCAGTACTTC

j_call: TRBJ2-3
d_call: TRBD2
v_call: TRBV4-3
clone_size: few
cdr3_aa: CASAPSGISTDTQYF
cdr3_nt: TGCGCCAGCGCCCCGAGCGGGATAAGCACAGATACGCAGTATTTT

j_call: TRBJ1-3
d_call: NA
v_call: TRBV28
clone_size: NA
cdr3_aa: CASSPPRVSGNTIYF
cdr3_nt: TGTGCCAGCAGTCCCCCGCGGGTGTCAGGAAACACCATATATTTT

j_call: TRBJ1-4
d_call: NA
v_call: TRBV12-3/TRBV12-4
clone_size: few
cdr3_aa: CASSLSQGKLFF
cdr3_nt: TGTGCCAGCAGTTTAAGTCAGGGAAAACTGTTTTTT

j_call: TRBJ2-5
d_call: NA
v_call: TRBV7-9
clone_size: NA
cdr3_aa: CASSPDTGETQYF
cdr3_nt: TGTGCCAGCAGCCCGGACACTGGAGAGACCCAGTACTTC

j_call: TRBJ2-1
d_call: NA
v_call: TRBV27
clone_size: few
cdr3_aa: CARGPFGHNEQFF
cdr3_nt: TGTGCCAGGGGACCTTTTGGGCACAATGAGCAGTTCTTC

j_call: TRBJ2-1
d_call: NA
v_call: TRBV4-3
clone_size: NA
cdr3_aa: CASSHAGPNEQFF
cdr3_nt: TGCGCCAGCAGCCACGCCGGGCCCAATGAGCAGTTCTTC

j_call: TRBJ1-5
d_call: NA
v_call: TRBV10-2
clone_size: few
cdr3_aa: CASRPAINQPQHF
cdr3_nt: TGCGCCAGCAGGCCGGCCATTAATCAGCCCCAGCATTTT